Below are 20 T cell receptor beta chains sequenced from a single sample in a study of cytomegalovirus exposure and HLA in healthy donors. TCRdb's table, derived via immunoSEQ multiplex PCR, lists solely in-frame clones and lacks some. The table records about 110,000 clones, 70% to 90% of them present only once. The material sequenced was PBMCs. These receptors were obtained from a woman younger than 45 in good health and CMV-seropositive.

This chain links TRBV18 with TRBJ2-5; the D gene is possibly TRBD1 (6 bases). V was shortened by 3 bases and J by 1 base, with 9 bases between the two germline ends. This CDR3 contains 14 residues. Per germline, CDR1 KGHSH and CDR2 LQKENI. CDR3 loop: CASSPVGGQETQYF. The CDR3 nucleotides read TGTGCCAGCTCACCTGTAGGGGGCCAAGAGACCCAGTACTTC.

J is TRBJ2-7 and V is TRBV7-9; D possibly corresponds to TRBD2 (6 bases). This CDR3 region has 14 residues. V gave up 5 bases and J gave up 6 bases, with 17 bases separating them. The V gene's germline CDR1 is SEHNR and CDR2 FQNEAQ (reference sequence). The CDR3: CASSPVSGGGEQYF. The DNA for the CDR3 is TGTGCCAGCAGCCCTGTGAGTGGGGGAGGCGAGCAGTACTTC. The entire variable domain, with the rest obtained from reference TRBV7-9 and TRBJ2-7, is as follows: DTGVSQNPRHKITKRGQNVTFRCDPISEHNRLYWYRQTLGQGPEFLTYFQNEAQLEKSRLLSDRFSAERPKGSFSTLEIQRTEQGDSAMYLCASSPVSGGGEQYFGPGTRLTVT.

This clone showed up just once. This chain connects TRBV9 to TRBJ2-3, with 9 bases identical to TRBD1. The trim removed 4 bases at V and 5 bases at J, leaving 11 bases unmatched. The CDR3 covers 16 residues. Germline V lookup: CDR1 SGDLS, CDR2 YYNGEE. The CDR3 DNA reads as TGTGCCAGCAGCCACCATAGAACAGGGGGCGGAGATACGCAGTATTTT. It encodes CASSHHRTGGGDTQYF.

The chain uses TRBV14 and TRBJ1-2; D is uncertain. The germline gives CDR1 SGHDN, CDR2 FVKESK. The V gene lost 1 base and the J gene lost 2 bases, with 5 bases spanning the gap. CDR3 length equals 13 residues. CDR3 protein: CASSQGTNYGYTF. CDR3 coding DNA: TGTGCCAGCAGCCAAGGCACAAACTATGGCTACACCTTC.

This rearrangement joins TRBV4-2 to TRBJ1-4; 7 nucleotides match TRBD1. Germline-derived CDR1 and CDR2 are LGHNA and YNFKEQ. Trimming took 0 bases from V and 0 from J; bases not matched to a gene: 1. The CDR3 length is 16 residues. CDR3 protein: CASSQEGTATNEKLFF. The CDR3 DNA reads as TGTGCCAGCAGCCAAGAAGGGACAGCAACTAATGAAAAACTGTTTTTT.

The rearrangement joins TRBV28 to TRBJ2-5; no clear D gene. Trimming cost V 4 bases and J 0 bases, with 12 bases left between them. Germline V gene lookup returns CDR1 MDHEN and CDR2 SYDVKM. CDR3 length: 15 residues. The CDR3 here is CASSSLGPDQETQYF. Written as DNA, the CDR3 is TGTGCCAGCAGTTCTCTGGGCCCTGACCAAGAGACCCAGTACTTC.

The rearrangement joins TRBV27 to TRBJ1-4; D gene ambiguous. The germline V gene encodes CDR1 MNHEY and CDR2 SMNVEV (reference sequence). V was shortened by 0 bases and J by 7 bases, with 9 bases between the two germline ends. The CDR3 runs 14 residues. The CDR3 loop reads CASSLSLGSEKLFF. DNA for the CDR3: TGTGCCAGCAGTTTATCTCTCGGGAGTGAAAAACTGTTTTTT.

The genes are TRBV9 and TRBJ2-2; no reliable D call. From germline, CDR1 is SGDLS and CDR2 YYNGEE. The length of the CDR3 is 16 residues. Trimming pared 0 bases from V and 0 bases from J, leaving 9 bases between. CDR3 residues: CASSVVERANTGELFF. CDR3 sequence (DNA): TGTGCCAGCAGCGTAGTTGAGCGAGCGAACACCGGGGAGCTGTTTTTT.

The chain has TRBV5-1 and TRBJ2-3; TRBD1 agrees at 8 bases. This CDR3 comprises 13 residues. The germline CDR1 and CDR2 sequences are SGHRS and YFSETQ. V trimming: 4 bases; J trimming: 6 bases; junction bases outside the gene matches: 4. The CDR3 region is CASSMTGVDTQYF. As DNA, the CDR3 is TGCGCCAGCAGCATGACAGGGGTGGATACGCAGTATTTT.

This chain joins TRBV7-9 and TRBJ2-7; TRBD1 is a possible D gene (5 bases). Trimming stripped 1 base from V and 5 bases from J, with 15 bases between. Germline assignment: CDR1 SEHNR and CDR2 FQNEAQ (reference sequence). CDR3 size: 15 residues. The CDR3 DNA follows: TGTGCCAGCAGCTTAGGTGGTCAGGGCGGTAACGAGCAGTACTTC. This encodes CASSLGGQGGNEQYF.

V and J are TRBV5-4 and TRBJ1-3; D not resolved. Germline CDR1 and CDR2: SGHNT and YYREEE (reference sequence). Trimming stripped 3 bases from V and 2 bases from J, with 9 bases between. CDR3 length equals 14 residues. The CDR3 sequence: CASSSERAGNTIYF. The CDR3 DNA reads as TGTGCCAGCAGCTCCGAGAGAGCTGGAAACACCATATATTTT.

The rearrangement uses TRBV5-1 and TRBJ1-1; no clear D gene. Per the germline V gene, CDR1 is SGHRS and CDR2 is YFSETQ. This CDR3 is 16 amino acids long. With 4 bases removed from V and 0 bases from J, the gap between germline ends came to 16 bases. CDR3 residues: CASSRGKRAMNTEAFF. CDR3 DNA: TGCGCCAGCAGCCGGGGTAAACGGGCCATGAACACTGAAGCTTTCTTT.

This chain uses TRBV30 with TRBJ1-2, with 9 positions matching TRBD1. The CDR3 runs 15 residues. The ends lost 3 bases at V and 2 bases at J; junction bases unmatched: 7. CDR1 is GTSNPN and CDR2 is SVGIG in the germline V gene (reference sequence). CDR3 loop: CAWRDRGGRNYGYTF. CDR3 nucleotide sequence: TGTGCCTGGAGGGACAGGGGTGGAAGAAACTATGGCTACACCTTC.

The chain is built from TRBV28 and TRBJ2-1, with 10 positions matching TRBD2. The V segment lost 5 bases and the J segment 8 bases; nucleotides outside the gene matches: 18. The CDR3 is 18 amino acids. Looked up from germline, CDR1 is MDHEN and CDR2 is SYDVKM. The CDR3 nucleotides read TGTGCCAGCAGTAAGTCCCTTATGCGAACTAGCGGGACTTATGAGCAGTTCTTC. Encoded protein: CASSKSLMRTSGTYEQFF.

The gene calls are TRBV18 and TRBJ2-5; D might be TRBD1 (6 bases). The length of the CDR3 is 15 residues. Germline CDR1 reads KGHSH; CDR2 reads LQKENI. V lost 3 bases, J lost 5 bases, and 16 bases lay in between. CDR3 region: CASSPNQGQGETQYF. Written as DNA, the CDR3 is TGTGCCAGCTCACCGAATCAGGGTCAGGGGGAGACCCAGTACTTC.

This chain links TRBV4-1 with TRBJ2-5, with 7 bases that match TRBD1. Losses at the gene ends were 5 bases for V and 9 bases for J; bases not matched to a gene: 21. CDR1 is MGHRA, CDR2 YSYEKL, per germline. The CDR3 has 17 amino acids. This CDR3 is CASSLFFSDRATGAQYF. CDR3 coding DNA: TGCGCCAGCAGCTTATTCTTCTCCGACAGGGCCACCGGGGCCCAGTACTTC.

CDR3 sequence: CASSLGQGLYEQYF. In nucleotides, the CDR3 is TGTGCCAGCAGTCTGGGACAGGGATTATACGAGCAGTACTTC. This chain joins TRBV6-5 and TRBJ2-7; 9 bases align to TRBD1. Germline V gene lookup returns CDR1 MNHEY and CDR2 SVGAGI. The junction had 6 bases not matched to a gene; V was cut back by 5 bases and J by 4 bases. The length of the CDR3 is 14 residues.

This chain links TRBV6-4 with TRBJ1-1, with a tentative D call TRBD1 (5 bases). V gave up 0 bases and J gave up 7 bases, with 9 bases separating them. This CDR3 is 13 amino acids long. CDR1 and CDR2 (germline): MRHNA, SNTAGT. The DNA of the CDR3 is TGTGCCAGCAGTGACTCGATGGGGGGTGAAGCTTTCTTT. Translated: CASSDSMGGEAFF.

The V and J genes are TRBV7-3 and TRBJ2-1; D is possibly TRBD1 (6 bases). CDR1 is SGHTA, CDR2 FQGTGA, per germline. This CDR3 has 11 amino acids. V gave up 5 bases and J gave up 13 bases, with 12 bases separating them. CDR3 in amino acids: CASSLGGDQFF. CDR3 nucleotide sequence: TGTGCCAGCAGCCTAGGGGGTGATCAGTTCTTC.

The CDR3: CASTVSGSYEQYF. CDR3 in DNA: TGTGCCAGCACAGTATCGGGATCCTACGAGCAGTACTTC. The chain joins TRBV2 to TRBJ2-7; the D gene is possibly TRBD2 (5 bases). The V end lost 7 bases, the J end lost 1 base, and 11 bases lay between the germline ends. Germline CDR1 reads SNHLY; CDR2 reads FYNNEI. The length of the CDR3 is 13 residues.